A selection of T cell receptor beta chains follows, all from one sample in a study of beta chain features in type 1 diabetes. Generated by immunoSEQ multiplex PCR, the TCRdb table keeps only in-frame clones and is missing some. Of hundreds of thousands of clones listed, over 10% are singletons. The sequenced sample was naive CD4+ T cells from blood. The source of these receptors is a man younger than 30 with type 1 diabetes. Each CDR3 is given with its conserved first and last residue. The D gene is left open where the match is weak. A row's size may be missing; if present it is once, few, many or a size class.

clone size | D gene | CDR3 length | J gene | V gene | CDR3 protein | CDR3 DNA
few | . | 13 | TRBJ2-7 | TRBV29-1 | CSVEDRGFDEQYF | TGCAGCGTTGAAGATCGCGGGTTCGACGAGCAGTACTTC
few | . | 15 | TRBJ2-1 | TRBV10-3 | CAIALDGGEYNEQFF | TGTGCCATCGCCCTCGACGGGGGAGAATACAATGAGCAGTTCTTC
. | . | 14 | TRBJ1-6 | TRBV7-9 | CASSFDRDNSPLHF | TGTGCCAGCAGTTTTGACAGAGACAATTCACCCCTCCACTTT
. | . | 12 | TRBJ1-5 | TRBV2 | CASSETSQPQHF | TGTGCCAGCAGTGAAACGAGTCAGCCCCAGCATTTT
. | . | 12 | TRBJ1-1 | TRBV30 | CAWSRYDTEAFF | TGTGCCTGGAGCAGGTATGACACTGAAGCTTTCTTT
. | TRBD1 | 16 | TRBJ1-2 | TRBV10-3 | CATGGQGFSRLYGYTF | TGTGCCACGGGCGGACAGGGGTTCTCCCGCCTCTATGGCTACACCTTC
. | . | 13 | TRBJ1-1 | TRBV28 | CASLPGVNTEAFF | TGTGCCAGTCTCCCGGGGGTAAACACTGAAGCTTTCTTT
. | TRBD2 | 14 | TRBJ2-5 | TRBV6-5 | CASSLGGGRETQYF | TGTGCCAGCAGTTTGGGAGGCGGGAGAGAGACCCAGTACTTC
few | TRBD1 | 14 | TRBJ1-1 | TRBV29-1 | CSVAQGARNTEAFF | TGCAGCGTTGCACAGGGGGCTCGGAACACTGAAGCTTTCTTT
few | . | 15 | TRBJ2-2 | TRBV5-1 | CASEGRGGSTGELFF | TGCGCCAGCGAAGGCAGGGGCGGGAGCACCGGGGAGCTGTTTTTT
few | . | 16 | TRBJ2-1 | TRBV11-2 | CASSLEDSRSYNEQFF | TGTGCCAGCAGCTTAGAGGACAGTCGCTCCTACAATGAGCAGTTCTTC
. | TRBD1 | 14 | TRBJ1-2 | TRBV5-5 | CASSPRGQNYGYTF | TGTGCCAGCAGCCCGCGGGGACAGAATTATGGCTACACCTTC
. | . | 15 | TRBJ2-4 | TRBV28 | CASSLEGRAKNIQYF | TGTGCCAGCAGTTTAGAAGGGAGGGCCAAAAACATTCAGTACTTC
. | . | 13 | TRBJ1-1 | TRBV27 | CASSLREGDEAFF | TGTGCCAGCAGTTTGAGGGAGGGAGATGAAGCTTTCTTT
few | TRBD1 | 14 | TRBJ2-2 | TRBV10-1 | CASSWTGNTGELFF | TGCGCCAGCAGTTGGACAGGGAATACCGGGGAGCTGTTTTTT
. | TRBD1 | 15 | TRBJ1-1 | TRBV30 | CAWRSGDRDNTEAFF | TGTGCCTGGAGAAGTGGCGACAGGGATAACACTGAAGCTTTCTTT
. | . | 15 | TRBJ1-5 | TRBV4-1 | CASSRNLGGNQPQHF | TGCGCCAGCAGCCGAAATCTGGGCGGCAATCAGCCCCAGCATTTT
. | . | 17 | TRBJ1-6 | TRBV6-4 | CASRATGRSSYNSPLHF | TGTGCCAGCAGAGCCACAGGGAGGAGCTCCTATAATTCACCCCTCCACTTT
. | TRBD1 | 13 | TRBJ1-2 | TRBV27 | CASSPGTGGGYTF | TGTGCCAGCAGCCCCGGGACAGGGGGCGGCTACACCTTC
. | . | 12 | TRBJ1-2 | TRBV6-6 | CASSYSGQGNTF | TGTGCCAGCAGTTACTCCGGCCAGGGAAACACCTTC
. | TRBD2 | 16 | TRBJ2-1 | TRBV4-1 | CASSPSLSGGHNEQFF | TGCGCCAGCAGCCCCTCCCTTAGCGGGGGCCACAATGAGCAGTTCTTC
few | . | 16 | TRBJ2-1 | TRBV15 | CATSRDSGVVVDEQFF | TGTGCCACCAGCCGAGACTCAGGGGTGGTTGTGGATGAGCAGTTCTTC
. | . | 15 | TRBJ2-1 | TRBV28 | CASTKTAAWVNEQFF | TGTGCCAGCACTAAAACGGCGGCCTGGGTCAATGAGCAGTTCTTC
. | . | 11 | TRBJ1-5 | TRBV2 | CASSDNQPQHF | TGTGCCAGCAGTGACAATCAGCCCCAGCATTTT
few | . | 16 | TRBJ2-1 | TRBV19 | CASRTRGQQEYNEQFF | TGTGCCAGTAGGACGCGGGGCCAGCAGGAGTACAATGAGCAGTTCTTC
few | . | 12 | TRBJ2-7 | TRBV7-2 | CASSSYYYEQYF | TGTGCCAGCAGCTCGTACTACTACGAGCAGTACTTC
. | . | 14 | TRBJ2-1 | TRBV25-1 | CASSEYPRVNEQFF | TGTGCCAGCAGTGAATACCCCCGGGTGAATGAGCAGTTCTTC
. | TRBD1 | 16 | TRBJ2-2 | TRBV4-1 | CASSQSSGQGPNELFF | TGCGCCAGCAGCCAATCCTCGGGACAGGGGCCGAATGAGCTGTTTTTT
. | . | 16 | TRBJ2-7 | TRBV11-1 | CASSHQPPGGGYEQYF | TGTGCCAGCAGCCATCAACCCCCCGGGGGTGGTTACGAGCAGTACTTC
few | . | 15 | TRBJ2-2 | TRBV6-5 | CASTLGEVNTGELFF | TGTGCCAGCACCCTTGGGGAGGTGAACACCGGGGAGCTGTTTTTT
. | TRBD1 | 15 | TRBJ1-1 | TRBV4-1 | CASSQDIRGGTEAFF | TGCGCCAGCAGCCAGGACATCAGGGGGGGGACTGAAGCTTTCTTT
few | TRBD1 | 17 | TRBJ1-4 | TRBV30 | CAWSVRGSDRGREKLFF | TGTGCCTGGAGTGTCCGTGGCTCAGACAGGGGACGTGAAAAACTGTTTTTT
. | . | 13 | TRBJ1-2 | TRBV7-9 | CASSLTGDYGYTF | TGTGCCAGCAGCTTGACGGGAGACTATGGCTACACCTTC
. | . | 14 | TRBJ2-1 | TRBV6-5 | CASSYSWARHEQFF | TGTGCCAGCAGTTACTCATGGGCCAGACATGAGCAGTTCTTC
. | . | 13 | TRBJ2-2 | TRBV10-3 | CAIYSANTGELFF | TGTGCCATCTACAGCGCGAACACCGGGGAGCTGTTTTTT
. | . | 11 | TRBJ1-2 | TRBV29-1 | CSLGGIGGYTF | TGCAGCCTCGGGGGCATAGGTGGCTACACCTTC
. | . | 14 | TRBJ2-7 | TRBV27 | CASSLVDKAYEQYF | TGTGCCAGCAGTTTGGTGGACAAAGCCTACGAGCAGTACTTC
. | . | 15 | TRBJ1-1 | TRBV6-5 | CASSLIPDSNTEAFF | TGTGCCAGCAGTTTAATCCCGGACAGCAACACTGAAGCTTTCTTT
. | . | 11 | TRBJ1-2 | TRBV20-1 | CSAQRVYGYTF | TGCAGTGCTCAGAGGGTCTATGGCTACACCTTC
. | . | 13 | TRBJ1-1 | TRBV7-9 | CASSTPRNTEAFF | TGTGCCAGCAGCACCCCAAGGAACACTGAAGCTTTCTTT
many | TRBD1 | 12 | TRBJ2-1 | TRBV14 | CASSRDRGEQFF | TGTGCCAGCAGCCGCGACAGGGGTGAGCAGTTCTTC
few | TRBD1 | 13 | TRBJ1-5 | TRBV5-1 | CASSTGQGNPQHF | TGCGCCAGCAGCACCGGACAGGGGAACCCCCAGCATTTT
few | TRBD1 | 14 | TRBJ1-2 | TRBV7-9 | CASSLVTGNYGYTF | TGTGCCAGCAGCTTGGTGACAGGGAACTATGGCTACACCTTC
. | TRBD1 | 13 | TRBJ2-5 | TRBV29-1 | CSAGGQGPETQYF | TGCAGCGCCGGAGGACAGGGCCCAGAGACCCAGTACTTC
few | TRBD1 | 12 | TRBJ2-1 | TRBV6-5 | CASHTGVNEQFF | TGTGCCAGCCACACAGGGGTGAATGAGCAGTTCTTC
few | . | 16 | TRBJ2-6 | TRBV9 | CASSVGGGAGANVLTF | TGTGCCAGCAGCGTAGGTGGCGGGGCCGGGGCCAACGTCCTGACTTTC
few | . | 13 | TRBJ1-1 | TRBV27 | CASSGQINTEAFF | TGTGCCAGCAGCGGACAGATAAACACTGAAGCTTTCTTT